The rows below give T cell receptor beta chains drawn from one sample of a study of control samples from healthy donors and cancer patients. The table came from immunoSEQ multiplex PCR; TCRdb's copy has only in-frame clones and leaves some out. The sample records around 100,000 clones, less than 90% being singletons. The source material was blood. All receptors derive from a woman in her 50s in good health. The CDR3 runs from the conserved cysteine through the conserved F or W. Each record gives: clone size, D gene, J gene, V gene, CDR3 DNA, CDR3 protein. The D gene is left open where the match is weak. Only part of the rows carry a size: once, few, many, or a class if the clone is expanded.

size: .; D: .; J: TRBJ1-3; V: TRBV6-5; DNA: TGTGCCAGCAGTTTCCCCTGGACAGACCCTGGAAACACCATATATTTT; CDR3: CASSFPWTDPGNTIYF
size: .; D: .; J: TRBJ2-3; V: TRBV10-3; DNA: TGTGCCATCGGAGGGTTTGTCACAGATACGCAGTATTTT; CDR3: CAIGGFVTDTQYF
size: .; D: .; J: TRBJ2-1; V: TRBV5-6; DNA: TGTGCCAGCAGCCAACTGGGGCGCAATGAGCAGTTCTTC; CDR3: CASSQLGRNEQFF
size: .; D: .; J: TRBJ2-3; V: TRBV9; DNA: TGTGCCAGCAGCGTAGCCCAGGTTTCTTCCACAGATACGCAGTATTTT; CDR3: CASSVAQVSSTDTQYF
size: .; D: TRBD1; J: TRBJ1-5; V: TRBV2; DNA: TGTGCCAGCAGCGAAACAGGGGGTGGGAATCAGCCCCAGCATTTT; CDR3: CASSETGGGNQPQHF
size: .; D: .; J: TRBJ1-1; V: TRBV19; DNA: TGTGCCAGTAGTATAGATCGGAGGACGGCTAACACTGAAGCTTTCTTT; CDR3: CASSIDRRTANTEAFF
size: .; D: TRBD1; J: TRBJ1-5; V: TRBV19; DNA: TGTGCCAGTATACAGGGGGGGGTTAGCAATCAGCCCCAGCATTTT; CDR3: CASIQGGVSNQPQHF
size: once; D: .; J: TRBJ2-1; V: TRBV5-5; DNA: TGTGCCAGCAGGTATACGGGGGTCAATGAGCAGTTCTTC; CDR3: CASRYTGVNEQFF
size: .; D: .; J: TRBJ2-3; V: TRBV18; DNA: TGTGCCAGCTCAGATCAAGCGGTGGGTACGCAGTATTTT; CDR3: CASSDQAVGTQYF
size: .; D: .; J: TRBJ1-5; V: TRBV7-8; DNA: TGTGCCAGCAGCTTATCGGCGGGACGAACGAGCAATCAGCCCCAGCATTTT; CDR3: CASSLSAGRTSNQPQHF
size: .; D: .; J: TRBJ2-5; V: TRBV7-2; DNA: TGTGCCAGCAGCCCGACCCAGGAACAGACCCAGTACTTC; CDR3: CASSPTQEQTQYF
size: once; D: .; J: TRBJ2-1; V: TRBV12-3/TRBV12-4; DNA: TGTGCCAGTTGTGGGCTCAATGAGCAGTTCTTC; CDR3: CASCGLNEQFF
size: .; D: .; J: TRBJ2-5; V: TRBV24-1; DNA: TGTGCCACCAGTGATTTAGGGAGTGGGAAGACCCAGTACTTC; CDR3: CATSDLGSGKTQYF
size: .; D: TRBD1; J: TRBJ2-5; V: TRBV24-1; DNA: TGTGCCACCAGTGACTCCGGGACAGGGGGTCGGGAGACCCAGTACTTC; CDR3: CATSDSGTGGRETQYF
size: .; D: .; J: TRBJ1-2; V: TRBV12-3/TRBV12-4; DNA: TGTGCCAGCAGCCAGGAACCCTGGTATGGCTACACCTTC; CDR3: CASSQEPWYGYTF
size: .; D: .; J: TRBJ1-6; V: TRBV5-1; DNA: TGCGCCAGCAGCTTGGGAGGGTCGAGCGCCTTTGATTCACCCCTCCACTTT; CDR3: CASSLGGSSAFDSPLHF
size: .; D: TRBD2; J: TRBJ2-7; V: TRBV20-1; DNA: TGCAGTGCTAGTAGAGCGGGGAGACCGGTGGGATACGAGCAGTACTTC; CDR3: CSASRAGRPVGYEQYF
size: .; D: .; J: TRBJ1-4; V: TRBV30; DNA: TGTGCCTGGGCCCAGGCCGGGACAAGCCCAACTAATGAAAAACTGTTTTTT; CDR3: CAWAQAGTSPTNEKLFF
size: .; D: TRBD2; J: TRBJ2-3; V: TRBV3-1/TRBV3-2; DNA: TGTGCCAGCAGCCAAAACGGGGGGGATACGCAGTATTTT; CDR3: CASSQNGGDTQYF
size: .; D: .; J: TRBJ1-1; V: TRBV7-7; DNA: TGTGCCAGCAGCTCTGTGGATCGTAGGGTGAACACTGAAGCTTTCTTT; CDR3: CASSSVDRRVNTEAFF
size: .; D: .; J: TRBJ2-2; V: TRBV30; DNA: TGTGCCTGGAGCACCGGGGAGCTGTTTTTT; CDR3: CAWSTGELFF
size: .; D: TRBD2; J: TRBJ2-5; V: TRBV6-5; DNA: TGTGCCAGCAGTCCGAGCTGGACTAGAGAAGAGACCCAGTACTTC; CDR3: CASSPSWTREETQYF
size: once; D: .; J: TRBJ1-5; V: TRBV15; DNA: TGTGCCACCAGCATCGTCCCAAATAGCAATCAGCCCCAGCATTTT; CDR3: CATSIVPNSNQPQHF
size: once; D: .; J: TRBJ1-1; V: TRBV5-1; DNA: TGCGCCAGCAGCTGCGGGACAATTAACACTGAAGCTTTCTTT; CDR3: CASSCGTINTEAFF
size: .; D: TRBD1; J: TRBJ1-3; V: TRBV30; DNA: TGTGCCTGGAGTGGCTTGGGGGGACAGGGGGTTTCTGGAAACACCATATATTTT; CDR3: CAWSGLGGQGVSGNTIYF
size: .; D: .; J: TRBJ2-5; V: TRBV4-1; DNA: TGCGCCAGCAGCCAAGACACCCGAGAGACCCAGTACTTC; CDR3: CASSQDTRETQYF
size: .; D: .; J: TRBJ2-7; V: TRBV4-2; DNA: TGTGCCAGCAGCCAAGGGAGGCAGTACGAGCAGTACTTC; CDR3: CASSQGRQYEQYF
size: .; D: TRBD1; J: TRBJ1-1; V: TRBV29-1; DNA: TGCAGCGTCCCGGGACAGGTCTTTAACGAAGCTTTCTTT; CDR3: CSVPGQVFNEAFF
size: .; D: TRBD1; J: TRBJ1-1; V: TRBV7-3; DNA: TGTGCCAGCAGCAGACAGGGTACTGGGGGCACTGAAGCTTTCTTT; CDR3: CASSRQGTGGTEAFF
size: .; D: .; J: TRBJ2-6; V: TRBV5-6; DNA: TGTGCCAGCGGATTCGGCGTCCTGACTTTC; CDR3: CASGFGVLTF
size: .; D: .; J: TRBJ2-3; V: TRBV7-9; DNA: TGTGCCAGCAGCTTTACCGGTGAAGCAGATACGCAGTATTTT; CDR3: CASSFTGEADTQYF
size: .; D: .; J: TRBJ2-3; V: TRBV29-1; DNA: TGCAGCGTGGGAGGCGGAGGCGAGGAAGATACGCAGTATTTT; CDR3: CSVGGGGEEDTQYF
size: .; D: TRBD2; J: TRBJ2-3; V: TRBV14; DNA: TGTGCCAGCAGTCACCCGGGACTAGCGGGAGGGCGAAATCCAGATACGCAGTATTTT; CDR3: CASSHPGLAGGRNPDTQYF
size: .; D: .; J: TRBJ1-2; V: TRBV27; DNA: TGTGCCAGCAGTTCGCGGGCGGGCTATGGCTACACCTTC; CDR3: CASSSRAGYGYTF
size: .; D: .; J: TRBJ2-3; V: TRBV7-2; DNA: TGTGCCAGCAGCTTAGCGGGCAGCACAGATACGCAGTATTTT; CDR3: CASSLAGSTDTQYF
size: .; D: TRBD2; J: TRBJ2-5; V: TRBV6-5; DNA: TGTGCCAGCACGGGGGGTGGAGAAGAGACCCAGTACTTC; CDR3: CASTGGGEETQYF
size: .; D: .; J: TRBJ1-5; V: TRBV28; DNA: TGTGCCAGCAGTTTATATCTAGGGCCCCAGCATTTT; CDR3: CASSLYLGPQHF
size: .; D: .; J: TRBJ2-1; V: TRBV6-2/TRBV6-3; DNA: TGTGCCAGCAGTTCCCTAGCGATCTCCTACAATGAGCAGTTCTTC; CDR3: CASSSLAISYNEQFF
size: .; D: .; J: TRBJ2-3; V: TRBV12-5; DNA: TGTGCTAGTGGTTTGGGTCCCCCGTATACGCAGTATTTT; CDR3: CASGLGPPYTQYF
size: .; D: .; J: TRBJ1-5; V: TRBV6-5; DNA: TGTGCCAGCAGCCGAAGGGCAGAAAATCAGCCCCAGCATTTT; CDR3: CASSRRAENQPQHF
size: .; D: .; J: TRBJ1-1; V: TRBV6-2/TRBV6-3; DNA: TGTGCCAGCAGTTTCCAGGACACTGAAGCTTTCTTT; CDR3: CASSFQDTEAFF
size: .; D: .; J: TRBJ2-5; V: TRBV30; DNA: TGTGCCTGGAGTACAGGGCATCAAGAGACCCAGTACTTC; CDR3: CAWSTGHQETQYF
size: .; D: .; J: TRBJ2-3; V: TRBV5-1; DNA: TGCGCCAGCAGCCCCACCCGAGGGGGTCCCCCTTATACGCAGTATTTT; CDR3: CASSPTRGGPPYTQYF
size: .; D: TRBD1; J: TRBJ2-5; V: TRBV18; DNA: TGTGCCAGCTCATCCGGACAGGGGGAGACCCAGTACTTC; CDR3: CASSSGQGETQYF
size: .; D: .; J: TRBJ1-1; V: TRBV6-5; DNA: TGTGCCAGCAGTTACCGTATGAACACTGAAGCTTTCTTT; CDR3: CASSYRMNTEAFF
size: .; D: .; J: TRBJ1-1; V: TRBV3-1/TRBV3-2; DNA: TGTGCCAGCAGCCAAGATATAGCGGACACTGAAGCTTTCTTT; CDR3: CASSQDIADTEAFF
size: .; D: .; J: TRBJ2-7; V: TRBV5-4; DNA: TGTGCCAGCAGCCGAGCGGGGACAGGTTCCTACGAGCAGTACTTC; CDR3: CASSRAGTGSYEQYF
size: once; D: .; J: TRBJ1-3; V: TRBV9; DNA: TGTGCCAGCAGCGAGCAGGGGTTGATCTCTGGAAACACCATATATTTT; CDR3: CASSEQGLISGNTIYF
size: .; D: .; J: TRBJ1-2; V: TRBV5-1; DNA: TGCGCCAGCAGCCCGGGTGTGGGCTATGGCTACACCTTC; CDR3: CASSPGVGYGYTF
size: .; D: .; J: TRBJ1-6; V: TRBV30; DNA: TGTGCCTGGAGTGGAGGGGAGGCATCACCCCTCCACTTT; CDR3: CAWSGGEASPLHF
size: .; D: .; J: TRBJ2-3; V: TRBV6-5; DNA: TGTGCCAGCAGATACAGGTTTCCCAGCACAGATACGCAGTATTTT; CDR3: CASRYRFPSTDTQYF
size: .; D: .; J: TRBJ2-1; V: TRBV19; DNA: TGTGCCAGTAGTATCGCCCCTGGCTCCTACAATGAGCAGTTCTTC; CDR3: CASSIAPGSYNEQFF
size: .; D: .; J: TRBJ2-4; V: TRBV5-1; DNA: TGCGCCAGCAGCTTGGCAATTCAGCCCTCCATTCAGTACTTC; CDR3: CASSLAIQPSIQYF